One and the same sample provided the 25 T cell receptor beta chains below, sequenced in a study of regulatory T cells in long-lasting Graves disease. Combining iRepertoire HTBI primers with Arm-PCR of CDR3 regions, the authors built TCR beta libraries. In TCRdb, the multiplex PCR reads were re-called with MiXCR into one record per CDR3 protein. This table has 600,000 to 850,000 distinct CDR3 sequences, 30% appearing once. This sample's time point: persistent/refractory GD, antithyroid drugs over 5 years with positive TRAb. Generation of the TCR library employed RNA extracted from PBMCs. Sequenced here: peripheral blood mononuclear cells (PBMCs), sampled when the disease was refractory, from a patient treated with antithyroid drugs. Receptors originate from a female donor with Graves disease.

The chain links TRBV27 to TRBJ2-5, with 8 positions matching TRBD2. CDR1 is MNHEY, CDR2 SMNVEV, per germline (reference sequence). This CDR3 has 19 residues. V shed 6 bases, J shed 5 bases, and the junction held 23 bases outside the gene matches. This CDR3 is CASSPYEISGIRGVETQYF. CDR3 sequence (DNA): TGTGCCAGCAGCCCCTATGAGATTAGCGGGATTAGGGGCGTGGAGACCCAGTACTTC.

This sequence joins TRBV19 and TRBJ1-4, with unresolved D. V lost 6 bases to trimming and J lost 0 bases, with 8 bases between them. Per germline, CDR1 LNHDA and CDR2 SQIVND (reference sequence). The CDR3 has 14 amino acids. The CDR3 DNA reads TGTGCCAGTAGATACTCGACAACTAATGAAAAACTGTTTTTT. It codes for CASRYSTTNEKLFF.

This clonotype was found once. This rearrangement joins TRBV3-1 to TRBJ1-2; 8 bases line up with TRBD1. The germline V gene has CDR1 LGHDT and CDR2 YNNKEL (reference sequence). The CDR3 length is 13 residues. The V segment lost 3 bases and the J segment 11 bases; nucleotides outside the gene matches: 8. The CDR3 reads CASSHPDRAGYTF. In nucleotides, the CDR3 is TGTGCCAGCAGCCACCCGGACAGGGCTGGGTACACCTTC.

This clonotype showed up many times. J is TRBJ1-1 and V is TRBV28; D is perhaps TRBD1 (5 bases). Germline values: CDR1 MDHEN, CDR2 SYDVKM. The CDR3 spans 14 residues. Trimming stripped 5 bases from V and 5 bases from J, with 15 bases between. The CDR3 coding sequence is TGTGCCAGCAGTCCTGGGGACTCTCGGACTGAAGCTTTCTTT. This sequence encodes CASSPGDSRTEAFF. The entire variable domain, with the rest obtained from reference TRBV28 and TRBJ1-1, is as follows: DVKVTQSSRYLVKRTGEKVFLECVQDMDHENMFWYRQDPGLGLRLIYFSYDVKMKEKGDIPEGYSVSREKKERFSLILESASTNQTSMYLCASSPGDSRTEAFFGQGTRLTVV.

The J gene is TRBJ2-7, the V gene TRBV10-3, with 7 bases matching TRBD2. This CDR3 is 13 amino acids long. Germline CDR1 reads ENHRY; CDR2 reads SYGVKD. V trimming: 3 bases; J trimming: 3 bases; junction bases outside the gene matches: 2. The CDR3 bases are TGTGCCATCAGTGACCAGCGGGACTACGAGCAGTACTTC. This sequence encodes CAISDQRDYEQYF.

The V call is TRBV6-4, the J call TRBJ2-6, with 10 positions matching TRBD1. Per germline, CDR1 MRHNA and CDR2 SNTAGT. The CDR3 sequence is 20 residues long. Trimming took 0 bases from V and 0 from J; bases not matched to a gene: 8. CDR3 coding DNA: TGTGCCAGCAGTGACTCCGGCGGGACAGGGGTCCTCTCTGGGGCCAACGTCCTGACTTTC. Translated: CASSDSGGTGVLSGANVLTF.

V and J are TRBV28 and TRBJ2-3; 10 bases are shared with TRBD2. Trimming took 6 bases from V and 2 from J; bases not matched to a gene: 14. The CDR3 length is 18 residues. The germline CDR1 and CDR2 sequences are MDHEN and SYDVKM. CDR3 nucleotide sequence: TGTGCCAGCAGATATGGGCTAGCGGGAGAAGGGCCCACAGATACGCAGTATTTT. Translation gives CASRYGLAGEGPTDTQYF.

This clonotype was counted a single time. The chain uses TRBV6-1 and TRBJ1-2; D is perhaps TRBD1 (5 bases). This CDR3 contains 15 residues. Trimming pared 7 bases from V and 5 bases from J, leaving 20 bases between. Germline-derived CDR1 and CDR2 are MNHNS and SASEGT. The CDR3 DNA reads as TGTGCCAGCAAGACACGAGAGGGGACGGGGTATGGCTACACCTTC. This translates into CASKTREGTGYGYTF.

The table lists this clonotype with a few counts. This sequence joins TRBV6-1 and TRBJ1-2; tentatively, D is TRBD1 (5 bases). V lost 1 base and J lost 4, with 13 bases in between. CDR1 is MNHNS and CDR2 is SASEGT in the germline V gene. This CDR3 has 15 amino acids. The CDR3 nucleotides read TGTGCCAGCAGTGAAGGAGAGGGACCCGGCTATGGCTACACCTTC. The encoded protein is CASSEGEGPGYGYTF.

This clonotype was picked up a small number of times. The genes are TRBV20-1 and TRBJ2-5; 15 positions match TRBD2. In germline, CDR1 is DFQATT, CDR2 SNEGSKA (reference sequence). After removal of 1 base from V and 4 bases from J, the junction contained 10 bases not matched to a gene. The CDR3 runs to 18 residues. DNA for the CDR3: TGCAGTGCTAGAGCTTTAGGGGGACTAGCGGGAGGTGGAGAGACCCAGTACTTC. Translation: CSARALGGLAGGGETQYF.

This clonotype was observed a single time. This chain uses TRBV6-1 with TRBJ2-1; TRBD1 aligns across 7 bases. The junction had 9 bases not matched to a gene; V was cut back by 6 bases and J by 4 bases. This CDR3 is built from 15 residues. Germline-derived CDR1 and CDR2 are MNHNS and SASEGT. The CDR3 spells CASRLRQGAYNEQFF. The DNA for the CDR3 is TGTGCCAGCAGACTACGACAGGGTGCATACAATGAGCAGTTCTTC.

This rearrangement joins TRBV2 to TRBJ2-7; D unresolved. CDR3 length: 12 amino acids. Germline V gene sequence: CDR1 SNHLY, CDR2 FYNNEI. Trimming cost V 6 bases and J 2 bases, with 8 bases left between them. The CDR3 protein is CASSYDAYEQYF. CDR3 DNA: TGTGCCAGCAGCTACGACGCCTACGAGCAGTACTTC.

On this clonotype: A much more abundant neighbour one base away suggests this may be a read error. CDR3 nucleotide sequence: TGTCCCAGCAGTGATGGGACAGGGGCCGTTTTCTCACCCCTCCACTTT. Translating gives CPSSDGTGAVFSPLHF. The V and J genes are TRBV2 and TRBJ1-6; the match to TRBD1 covers 10 bases. This CDR3 region has 16 residues. Germline CDR1 SNHLY, CDR2 FYNNEI.

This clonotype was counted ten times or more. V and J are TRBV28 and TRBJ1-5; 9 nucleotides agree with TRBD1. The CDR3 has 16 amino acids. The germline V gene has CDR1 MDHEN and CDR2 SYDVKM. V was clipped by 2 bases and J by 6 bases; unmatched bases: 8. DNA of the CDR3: TGTGCCAGCAGTTTACGGGACAGGGTGTTGGGTCAGCCCCAGCATTTT. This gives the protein CASSLRDRVLGQPQHF.

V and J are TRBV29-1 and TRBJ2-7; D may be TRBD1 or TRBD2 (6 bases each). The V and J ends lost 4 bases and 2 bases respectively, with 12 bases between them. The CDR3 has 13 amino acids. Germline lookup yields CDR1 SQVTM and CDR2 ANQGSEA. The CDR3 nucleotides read TGCAGCGTTGTCGGGGGCCCTACCTACGAGCAGTACTTC. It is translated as CSVVGGPTYEQYF.

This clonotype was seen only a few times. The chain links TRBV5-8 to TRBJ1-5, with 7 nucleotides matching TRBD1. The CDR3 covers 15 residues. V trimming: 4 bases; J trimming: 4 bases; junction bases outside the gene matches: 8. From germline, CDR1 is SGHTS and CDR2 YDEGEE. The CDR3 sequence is CASSGGTAVNQPQHF. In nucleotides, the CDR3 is TGTGCCAGCAGCGGCGGGACAGCCGTGAATCAGCCCCAGCATTTT.

CDR3 DNA: TGTGCCAGCAGCGCTCCTCCGGGATCAGGGGCCAATTCACCCCTCCACTTT. This codes for CASSAPPGSGANSPLHF. The chain employs TRBV9 and TRBJ1-6; perhaps TRBD1 as D (6 bases). Between the trimmed V and J ends, which lost 3 bases and 7 bases, there was a span of 20 bases. The V gene's germline CDR1 is SGDLS and CDR2 YYNGEE. CDR3 length: 17 amino acids.

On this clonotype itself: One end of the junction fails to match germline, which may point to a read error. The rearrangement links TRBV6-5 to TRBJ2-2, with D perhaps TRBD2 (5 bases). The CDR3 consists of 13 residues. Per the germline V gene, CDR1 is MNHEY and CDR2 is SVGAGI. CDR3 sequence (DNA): TGTGCCAGCAGTTACAAGAACACCGGGGAGCTGTATTTT. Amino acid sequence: CASSYKNTGELYF.

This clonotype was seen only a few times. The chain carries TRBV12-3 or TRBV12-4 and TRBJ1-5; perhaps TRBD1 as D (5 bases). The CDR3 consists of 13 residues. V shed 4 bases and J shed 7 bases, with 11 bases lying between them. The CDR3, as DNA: TGTGCCAGCAGTTCAGGGTTGGACCAGCCCCAGCATTTT. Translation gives CASSSGLDQPQHF.

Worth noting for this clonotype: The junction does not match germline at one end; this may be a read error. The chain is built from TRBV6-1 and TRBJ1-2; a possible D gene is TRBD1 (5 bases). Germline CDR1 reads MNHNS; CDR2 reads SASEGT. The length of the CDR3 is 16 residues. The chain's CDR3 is CTSSESETAYSSGYTF. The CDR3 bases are TGTACCAGCAGTGAATCGGAGACAGCGTACTCGTCTGGCTACACCTTC.

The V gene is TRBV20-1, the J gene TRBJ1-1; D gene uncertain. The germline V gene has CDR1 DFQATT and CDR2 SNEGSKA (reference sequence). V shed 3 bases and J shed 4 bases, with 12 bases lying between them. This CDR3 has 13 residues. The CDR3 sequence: CSASGAAATEAFF. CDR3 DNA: TGCAGTGCTAGTGGCGCGGCGGCCACTGAAGCTTTCTTT.

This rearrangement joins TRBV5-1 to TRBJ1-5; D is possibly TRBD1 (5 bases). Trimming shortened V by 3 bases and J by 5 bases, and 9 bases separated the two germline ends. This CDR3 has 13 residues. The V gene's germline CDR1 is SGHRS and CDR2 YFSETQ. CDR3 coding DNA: TGCGCCAGCAGCTCCGGGGACGATCAGCCCCAGCATTTT. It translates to CASSSGDDQPQHF.

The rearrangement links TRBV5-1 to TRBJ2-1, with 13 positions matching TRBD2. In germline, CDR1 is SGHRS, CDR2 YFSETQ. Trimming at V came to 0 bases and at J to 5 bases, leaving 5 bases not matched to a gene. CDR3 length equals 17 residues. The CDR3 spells CASSLGGTSGANNEQFF. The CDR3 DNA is TGCGCCAGCAGCTTGGGGGGGACTAGCGGGGCGAACAATGAGCAGTTCTTC. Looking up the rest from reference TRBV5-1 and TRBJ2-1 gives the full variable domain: KAGVTQTPRYLIKTRGQQVTLSCSPISGHRSVSWYQQTPGQGLQFLFEYFSETQRNKGNFPGRFSGRQFSNSRSEMNVSTLELGDSALYLCASSLGGTSGANNEQFFGPGTRLTVL.

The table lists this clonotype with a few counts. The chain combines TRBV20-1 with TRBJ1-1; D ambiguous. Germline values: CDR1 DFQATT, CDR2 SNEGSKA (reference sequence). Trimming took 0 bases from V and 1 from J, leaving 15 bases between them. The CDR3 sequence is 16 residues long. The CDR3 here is CSARDPTVPPNTEAFF. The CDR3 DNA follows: TGCAGTGCTAGAGATCCTACCGTACCCCCGAACACTGAAGCTTTCTTT.

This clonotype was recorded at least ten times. CDR3 amino acids: CASTPTTGRTVHYGYTF. The DNA of the CDR3 is TGTGCCAGCACCCCCACGACAGGCCGTACCGTACACTATGGCTACACCTTC. The chain links TRBV6-1 to TRBJ1-2, with a possible D match to TRBD1 (6 bases). Germline CDR1 MNHNS, CDR2 SASEGT. This CDR3 is 17 amino acids long. Trimming took 7 bases from V and 3 from J, leaving 24 bases between them.